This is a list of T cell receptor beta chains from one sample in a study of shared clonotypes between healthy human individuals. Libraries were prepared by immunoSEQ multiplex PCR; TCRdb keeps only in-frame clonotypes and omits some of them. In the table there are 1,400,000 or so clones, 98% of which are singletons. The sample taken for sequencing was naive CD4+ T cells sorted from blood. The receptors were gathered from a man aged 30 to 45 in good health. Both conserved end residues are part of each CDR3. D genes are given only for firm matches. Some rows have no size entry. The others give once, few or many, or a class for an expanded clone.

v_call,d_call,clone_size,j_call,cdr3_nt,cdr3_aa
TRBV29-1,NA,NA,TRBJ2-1,TGCAGCGTCAGGTGGAACTCTTACAATGAGCAGTTCTTC,CSVRWNSYNEQFF
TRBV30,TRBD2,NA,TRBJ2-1,TGTGCCTGGAGTCGGACATGGAACGGACTAGCGGGAACGGTATACTCCTACAATGAGCAGTTCTTC,CAWSRTWNGLAGTVYSYNEQFF
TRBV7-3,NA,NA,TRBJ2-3,TGTGCCAGCAGCTTAACAGGGTCCACAGATACGCAGTATTTT,CASSLTGSTDTQYF
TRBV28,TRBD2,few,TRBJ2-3,TGTGCCAGCAGTTTGGGGACTAGCGGGACAGATACGCAGTATTTT,CASSLGTSGTDTQYF
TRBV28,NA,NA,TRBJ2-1,TGTGCCAGCAGGTACAGGAAGAATGAGCAGTTCTTC,CASRYRKNEQFF
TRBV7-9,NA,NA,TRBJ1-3,TGTGCCAGCAGCATGAGACAAGTCTCTGGAAACACCATATATTTT,CASSMRQVSGNTIYF
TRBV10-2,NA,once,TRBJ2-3,TGCGCCACCATGCCGGGCCGGGACCGAGATACGCAGTATTTT,CATMPGRDRDTQYF
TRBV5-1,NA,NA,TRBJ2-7,TGCGCCAGCAACCGGGACTCCCTGATAACCGAGCAGTACTTC,CASNRDSLITEQYF
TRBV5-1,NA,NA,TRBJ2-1,TGCGCCAGCAGCTTGTCGGGGACCACCTACAATGAGCAGTTCTTC,CASSLSGTTYNEQFF
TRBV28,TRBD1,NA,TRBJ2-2,TGTGCCAGCAGGGGGACAGGGACCACCGGGGAGCTGTTTTTT,CASRGTGTTGELFF
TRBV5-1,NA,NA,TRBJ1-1,TGCGCCAGCAGCAGGGGGGACACTGAAGCTTTCTTT,CASSRGDTEAFF
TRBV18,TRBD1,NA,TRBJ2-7,TGTGCCAGCTCACCACTGGGTGGGACAGGGCCGGCCGAGCAGTACTTC,CASSPLGGTGPAEQYF
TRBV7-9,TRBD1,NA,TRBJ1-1,TGTGCCAGCAGCTTAGCCTCAGGAAGGGGGCCTGCAGCTTTCTTT,CASSLASGRGPAAFF
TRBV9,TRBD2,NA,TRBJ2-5,TGTGCCAGCGGAAGCGGGGGCAAGACGGGAGAGACCCAGTACTTC,CASGSGGKTGETQYF
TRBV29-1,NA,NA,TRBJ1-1,TGCAGCGTTGAAGGGGGTTTCTTT,CSVEGGFF
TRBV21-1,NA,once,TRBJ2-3,TGTGCCAGCAGCAAAGCCGAGGGAGGTCATGGAACAGATACGCAGTATTTT,CASSKAEGGHGTDTQYF
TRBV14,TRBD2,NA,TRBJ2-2,TGTGCCAGCAGCCAAGATTTTTCGCGGGGGATCGGGGAGCTGTTTTTT,CASSQDFSRGIGELFF
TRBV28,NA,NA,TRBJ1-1,TGTGCCAGCAAATCTCCGAACACTGAAGCTTTCTTT,CASKSPNTEAFF
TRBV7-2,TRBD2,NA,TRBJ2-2,TGTGCCAGCAGCCCTCTAGCGGGAGGGACCGGGGAGCTGTTTTTT,CASSPLAGGTGELFF
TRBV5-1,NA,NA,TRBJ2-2,TGCGCCAGCAGCTTGACCGGGCCGGACGGGGAGCTGTTTTTT,CASSLTGPDGELFF
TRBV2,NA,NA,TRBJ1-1,TGTGCCAGCAGTGACAGACTATTGGGGATGAACACTGAAGCTTTCTTT,CASSDRLLGMNTEAFF
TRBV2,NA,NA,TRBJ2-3,TGTGCCAGCAGTAGCCAGCGGTTAAGCACAGATACGCAGTATTTT,CASSSQRLSTDTQYF